A single sample gave rise to the 6 T cell receptor beta chains below, sequenced in a study of PD-L1 blockade in urothelial cancer. Time point described: peripheral blood 6 weeks after treatment start. Produced via immunoSEQ multiplex PCR; TCRdb's table is partial and in-frame only. The profile covers around 46,000 clones, with around 90% appearing a single time and 2% to 2.5% taken by the ten largest. Source: PBMCs, taken around atezolizumab (anti-PD-L1) treatment. These TCRs come from a man aged 55 to 70 with urothelial cancer.

The CDR3 here is CASREQGAGKETQYF. The CDR3 DNA reads as TGCGCCAGCAGAGAACAGGGGGCAGGGAAAGAGACCCAGTACTTC. V and J are TRBV10-2 and TRBJ2-5; TRBD1 matches at 9 bases. The CDR3 loop spans 15 amino acids. Germline CDR1 is WSHSY and CDR2 is SAAADI. The V and J ends lost 6 bases and 3 bases, in that order; junction bases with no gene match: 8.

This clone was found once. The rearrangement links TRBV27 to TRBJ2-5; TRBD2 aligns across 9 bases. CDR1 and CDR2 (germline): MNHEY, SMNVEV (reference sequence). The ends lost 0 bases at V and 7 bases at J; junction bases unmatched: 12. The CDR3 is 17 amino acids. CDR3 sequence (DNA): TGTGCCAGCAGTTTATCCCTCTCTACAGCGGGGGGCGCGACCCAGTACTTC. This gives the protein CASSLSLSTAGGATQYF.

The chain links TRBV10-1 to TRBJ2-1; TRBD2 aligns across 7 bases. V lost 0 bases to trimming and J lost 2 bases; unmatched junction nucleotides: 4. The V gene's germline CDR1 is WNHNN and CDR2 SYGVQD (reference sequence). This CDR3 is 16 amino acids long. Here the CDR3 DNA reads TGCGCCAGCAGTGAGTCTCTTGGACTAGCCTACAATGAGCAGTTCTTC. Its protein is CASSESLGLAYNEQFF.

J is TRBJ2-7 and V is TRBV29-1; weak D call: TRBD2 (6 bases). This CDR3 is 15 amino acids long. The germline CDR1 and CDR2 sequences are SQVTM and ANQGSEA. V lost 2 bases and J lost 7, with 21 bases in between. The CDR3 DNA follows: TGCAGCGTTGAATATAATAGCCAGGAAGGAGGGGAGCAGTACTTC. Its protein product is CSVEYNSQEGGEQYF.

CDR3 nucleotides: TGTGCCATCAGTGAGCCGGGGAGGGGGGCCCCGAACACCGGGGAGCTGTTTTTT. Translating gives CAISEPGRGAPNTGELFF. The chain is built from TRBV10-3 and TRBJ2-2; D might be TRBD2 (7 bases). Germline assignment: CDR1 ENHRY and CDR2 SYGVKD. The CDR3 contains 18 residues. The V gene lost 2 bases and the J gene lost 0 bases, with 16 bases spanning the gap.

A single count supports this clone. The V gene is TRBV30, the J gene TRBJ1-2, with D maybe TRBD1 (5 bases). Trimming cost V 3 bases and J 3 bases, with 11 bases left between them. Germline V gene lookup returns CDR1 GTSNPN and CDR2 SVGIG (reference sequence). The CDR3 has 13 amino acids. Written as DNA, the CDR3 is TGTGCCTGGAGCCGGGGGACCGACTATGGCTACACCTTC. It is translated as CAWSRGTDYGYTF.